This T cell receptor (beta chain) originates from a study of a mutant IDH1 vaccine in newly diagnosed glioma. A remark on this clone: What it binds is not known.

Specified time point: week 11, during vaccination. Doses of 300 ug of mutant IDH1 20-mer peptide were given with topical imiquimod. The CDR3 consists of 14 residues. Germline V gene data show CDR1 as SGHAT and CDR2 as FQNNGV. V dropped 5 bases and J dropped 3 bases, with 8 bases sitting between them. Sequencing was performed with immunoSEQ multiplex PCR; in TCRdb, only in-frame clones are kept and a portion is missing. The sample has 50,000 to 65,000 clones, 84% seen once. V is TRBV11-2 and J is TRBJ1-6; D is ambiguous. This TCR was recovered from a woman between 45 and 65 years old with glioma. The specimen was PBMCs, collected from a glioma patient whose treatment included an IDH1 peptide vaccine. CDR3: CASSRGNYNSPLHF. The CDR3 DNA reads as TGTGCCAGCAGCCGGGGTAACTATAATTCACCCCTCCACTTT. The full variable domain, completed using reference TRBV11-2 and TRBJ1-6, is EAGVAQSPRYKIIEKRQSVAFWCNPISGHATLYWYQQILGQGPKLLIQFQNNGVVDDSQLPKDRFSAERLKGVDSTLKIQPAKLEDSAVYLCASSRGNYNSPLHFGNGTRLTVT.